The 22 T cell receptor beta chains below all came from one sample that was sequenced in a study of T cells after yellow fever vaccination. MiXCR was run by TCRdb on the 5' RACE reads, yielding one entry per CDR3 protein. Among about 430,000 distinct CDR3 sequences listed, around 19% were seen once. Sequences were derived from PBMCs, sampled before the yellow fever booster vaccination. Every receptor here comes from a young man who received the YFV17D yellow fever vaccine.

The table lists this clonotype with a few counts. The chain has TRBV27 and TRBJ1-5; D ambiguous. Germline V gives CDR1 MNHEY, CDR2 SMNVEV (reference sequence). Between the trimmed V and J ends, which lost 5 bases and 0 bases, there was a span of 11 bases. CDR3 length equals 15 residues. The CDR3 loop reads CASSPRLYSNQPQHF. The CDR3 nucleotides read TGTGCCAGCAGTCCCCGTTTGTATAGCAATCAGCCCCAGCATTTT.

J is TRBJ2-7 and V is TRBV6-2 or TRBV6-3; D assignment may be TRBD1 or TRBD2 (5 bases each). V lost 2 bases to trimming and J lost 0 bases, with 8 bases between them. There are 14 residues in the CDR3. Germline values: CDR1 MNHEY, CDR2 SVGEGT. The CDR3 DNA reads TGTGCCAGCAGTTACCCGGGGCTCTCCTACGAGCAGTACTTC. As protein: CASSYPGLSYEQYF.

This clonotype was counted only a few times. V gene TRBV18 combines with J gene TRBJ2-1, with 8 bases matching TRBD1. The junction had 6 bases not matched to a gene; V was cut back by 6 bases and J by 8 bases. The CDR3 sequence is 13 residues long. The germline V gene encodes CDR1 KGHSH and CDR2 LQKENI. The CDR3 DNA is TGTGCCAGCTCGAAGACAGGGGATCATGAGCAGTTCTTC. Translating it yields CASSKTGDHEQFF. Drawing the rest from reference TRBV18 and TRBJ2-1, the complete variable domain is NAGVMQNPRHLVRRRGQEARLRCSPMKGHSHVYWYRQLPEEGLKFMVYLQKENIIDESGMPKERFSAEFPKEGPSILRIQQVVRGDSAAYFCASSKTGDHEQFFGPGTRLTVL.

V is TRBV9 and J is TRBJ2-5; 9 nucleotides match TRBD2. The germline CDR1 and CDR2 sequences are SGDLS and YYNGEE. Unmatched junction bases numbered 5, after V lost 0 bases and J lost 5 bases. There are 15 residues in the CDR3. The DNA for the CDR3 is TGTGCCAGCAGCGTAGGCGGGGGGGCCTGGGAGACCCAGTACTTC. Its translation is CASSVGGGAWETQYF.

V and J are TRBV10-2 and TRBJ2-3; 13 nucleotides match TRBD2. Trimming took 3 bases from V and 6 from J; bases not matched to a gene: 12. CDR1 WSHSY and CDR2 SAAADI come from the germline V gene. This CDR3 is built from 18 residues. In DNA, the CDR3 is TGCGCCAGCAGTGACCCTTTAACTAGCGGGGGGGCATGGGATACGCAGTATTTT. Translated: CASSDPLTSGGAWDTQYF.

This clonotype was found a few times. This chain connects TRBV7-8 to TRBJ1-6; 7 positions agree with TRBD1. CDR1 is SGHVS and CDR2 is FQNEAQ in the germline V gene. The CDR3 loop spans 14 amino acids. Unmatched junction bases numbered 5, after V lost 4 bases and J lost 8 bases. The CDR3 sequence: CASSSTGHYSPLHF. CDR3 nucleotides: TGTGCCAGCAGCTCGACAGGGCATTATTCACCCCTCCACTTT.

CDR3 amino acids: CSASADSTDSPLHF. CDR3 sequence (DNA): TGCAGTGCTAGCGCGGACTCCACGGATTCACCCCTCCACTTT. The chain is built from TRBV20-1 and TRBJ1-6; D is uncertain. The V gene lost 3 bases and the J gene lost 8 bases, with 14 bases spanning the gap. The CDR3 has 14 residues. Germline CDR1 and CDR2: DFQATT and SNEGSKA (reference sequence).

This clonotype was picked up a small number of times. The J gene is TRBJ1-2, the V gene TRBV20-1, with D tentatively TRBD1 (5 bases). V lost 5 bases and J 1 base, leaving 11 bases between the germline ends. Per germline, CDR1 DFQATT and CDR2 SNEGSKA (reference sequence). This CDR3 spans 13 amino acids. The CDR3 loop is CSADSWVNYGYTF. For the CDR3, the DNA is TGCAGTGCTGACAGTTGGGTTAACTATGGCTACACCTTC.

There are a few counts of this clonotype. The chain couples TRBV7-8 to TRBJ1-5, with D maybe TRBD1 (5 bases). Germline CDR1 is SGHVS and CDR2 is FQNEAQ. The length of the CDR3 is 16 residues. V lost 5 bases to trimming and J lost 3 bases, with 17 bases between them. CDR3 amino acids: CASSRSEQGANQPQHF. CDR3 coding DNA: TGTGCCAGCAGCAGGTCCGAGCAGGGAGCCAATCAGCCCCAGCATTTT.

V is TRBV5-1 and J is TRBJ2-2; possibly TRBD1 for D (5 bases). The CDR3 consists of 15 residues. Trimming cost V 4 bases and J 0 bases, with 10 bases left between them. Germline CDR1 and CDR2: SGHRS and YFSETQ. CDR3 amino acids: CASSRTRTNTGELFF. The CDR3 coding sequence is TGCGCCAGCAGCCGGACAAGGACGAACACCGGGGAGCTGTTTTTT.

The V gene is TRBV4-3, the J gene TRBJ1-3; D call uncertain. Trimming stripped 1 base from V and 4 bases from J, with 17 bases between. This CDR3 region has 17 residues. CDR1 is LGHNA, CDR2 YSLEER, per germline. This CDR3 is CASSQGVGQLVGNTIYF. The CDR3 bases are TGCGCCAGCAGCCAAGGGGTAGGGCAGTTGGTCGGAAACACCATATATTTT.

This clonotype was observed a handful of times. V and J are TRBV6-2 or TRBV6-3 and TRBJ1-5; no definite D call. The CDR3 runs 13 residues. Germline V gene data show CDR1 as MNHEY and CDR2 as SVGEGT. V was trimmed by 2 bases and J by 9 bases, leaving 11 bases between them. The CDR3 nucleotides read TGTGCCAGCAGTTACCCCGGTGGCTGGCCCCAGCATTTT. Amino acid sequence: CASSYPGGWPQHF.

This clonotype was seen only a few times. This chain connects TRBV16 to TRBJ2-7; weak D call: TRBD1 (6 bases). Germline-derived CDR1 and CDR2 are KGHSY and FQNENV. This CDR3 region has 14 residues. Deletions cut 2 bases from V and 5 bases from J, with 13 bases between. CDR3 region: CASSQAGAQHEQYF. CDR3 nucleotide sequence: TGTGCCAGCAGCCAAGCAGGGGCGCAGCACGAGCAGTACTTC.

This clonotype was seen ten or more times. The CDR3 DNA is TGCGCCAGCAGAAGTGGGGAGACCCAGTACTTC. This encodes CASRSGETQYF. This chain joins TRBV5-1 and TRBJ2-5; D is ambiguous. V shed 5 bases and J shed 5 bases, with 7 bases lying between them. This CDR3 has 11 amino acids. The V gene's germline CDR1 is SGHRS and CDR2 YFSETQ.

This clonotype was seen more than once but under ten times. V gene TRBV20-1 combines with J gene TRBJ2-6; D could derive from TRBD1 or TRBD2 (5 bases each). V lost 0 bases and J lost 2, with 17 bases in between. Germline V gives CDR1 DFQATT, CDR2 SNEGSKA (reference sequence). This CDR3 spans 18 amino acids. The CDR3 here is CSARDHERGSTGANVLTF. In nucleotides, the CDR3 is TGCAGTGCTAGAGATCACGAGAGGGGTTCGACTGGGGCCAACGTCCTGACTTTC.

This clonotype has only a few counts. The chain uses TRBV7-8 and TRBJ1-1; 8 bases align to TRBD1. The germline CDR1 and CDR2 sequences are SGHVS and FQNEAQ. The ends lost 3 bases at V and 6 bases at J; junction bases unmatched: 12. The CDR3 spans 16 residues. The CDR3 here is CASSLGGTGQVAEAFF. The CDR3 DNA reads as TGTGCCAGCAGCTTGGGAGGGACAGGTCAGGTCGCTGAAGCTTTCTTT. Full variable domain (outside the CDR3, taken from reference TRBV7-8 and TRBJ1-1): GAGVSQSPRYKVAKRGQDVALRCDPISGHVSLFWYQQALGQGPEFLTYFQNEAQLDKSGLPSDRFFAERPEGSVSTLKIQRTQQEDSAVYLCASSLGGTGQVAEAFFGQGTRLTVV.

The chain links TRBV4-1 to TRBJ1-1, with a possible D match to TRBD1 (6 bases). The CDR3 runs 14 residues. Between the trimmed V and J ends, which lost 3 bases and 5 bases, there was a span of 13 bases. Germline loops: CDR1 MGHRA, CDR2 YSYEKL. The CDR3 sequence is CASSHGQTATEAFF. Written as DNA, the CDR3 is TGCGCCAGCAGCCACGGACAGACTGCTACTGAAGCTTTCTTT.

A few counts support this clonotype. The J gene is TRBJ1-5, the V gene TRBV6-1; D might be TRBD1 (5 bases). Germline lookup yields CDR1 MNHNS and CDR2 SASEGT. V was cut by 2 bases and J by 7 bases, with 9 bases left in between. There are 13 residues in the CDR3. Here the CDR3 reads CASSERGRQPQHF. The DNA for the CDR3 is TGTGCCAGCAGTGAAAGGGGAAGGCAGCCCCAGCATTTT.

V gene TRBV5-1 combines with J gene TRBJ2-5; 8 bases are shared with TRBD1. This CDR3 has 14 amino acids. V lost 4 bases to trimming and J lost 2 bases; unmatched junction nucleotides: 4. Looked up from germline, CDR1 is SGHRS and CDR2 is YFSETQ. The CDR3 protein is CASSTGQEQETQYF. The CDR3 DNA follows: TGCGCCAGCAGCACGGGACAGGAACAAGAGACCCAGTACTTC.

The rearrangement joins TRBV6-2 or TRBV6-3 to TRBJ2-7, with no clear D. The CDR3 is 13 residues long. Germline assignment: CDR1 MNHEY and CDR2 SVGEGT. V was cut by 6 bases and J by 5 bases, with 14 bases left in between. CDR3 region: CASSNGLENEQYF. CDR3 in DNA: TGTGCCAGCAGCAACGGGCTTGAGAACGAGCAGTACTTC.

The chain joins TRBV20-1 to TRBJ2-7; D is possibly TRBD2 (6 bases). V was shortened by 1 base and J by 2 bases, with 15 bases between the two germline ends. CDR1 and CDR2 from the germline V gene are DFQATT and SNEGSKA (reference sequence). This CDR3 has 15 amino acids. CDR3 amino acids: CSARGSGDQAYEQYV. The CDR3 bases are TGCAGTGCTAGAGGTTCGGGGGATCAGGCCTACGAGCAGTACGTC.

The chain has TRBV24-1 and TRBJ1-4; TRBD1 matches at 11 bases. The junction had 4 bases not matched to a gene; V was cut back by 4 bases and J by 7 bases. Germline V gene data show CDR1 as KGHDR and CDR2 as SFDVKD. CDR3 length: 15 amino acids. CDR3 in DNA: TGTGCCACCAGTGAGACCGGGACAGGGGGTGAAAAACTGTTTTTT. The encoded protein is CATSETGTGGEKLFF.